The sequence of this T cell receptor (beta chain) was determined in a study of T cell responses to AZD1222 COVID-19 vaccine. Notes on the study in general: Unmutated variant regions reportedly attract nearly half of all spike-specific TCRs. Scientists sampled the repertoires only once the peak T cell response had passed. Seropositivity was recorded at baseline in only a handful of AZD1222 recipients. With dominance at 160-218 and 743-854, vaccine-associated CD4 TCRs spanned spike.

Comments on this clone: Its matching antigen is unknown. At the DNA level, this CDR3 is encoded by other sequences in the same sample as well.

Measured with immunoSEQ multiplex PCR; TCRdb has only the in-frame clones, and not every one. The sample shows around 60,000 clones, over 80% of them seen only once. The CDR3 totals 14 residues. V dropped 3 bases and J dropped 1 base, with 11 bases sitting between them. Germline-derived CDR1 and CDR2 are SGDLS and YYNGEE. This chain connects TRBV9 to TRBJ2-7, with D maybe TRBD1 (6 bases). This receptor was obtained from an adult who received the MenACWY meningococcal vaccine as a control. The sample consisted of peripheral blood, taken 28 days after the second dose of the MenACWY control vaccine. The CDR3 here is CASSASGTSYEQYF. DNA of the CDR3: TGTGCCAGCAGCGCCTCCGGGACATCCTACGAGCAGTACTTC.